The 30 T cell receptor beta chains given below trace back to one sample, sequenced in a study of CD8+ T cells in alopecia areata. Treatment denoted: oral pan-JAK inhibitor, 5-10 mg twice daily. cDNA reverse transcribed from extracted RNA served as the sequencing template. Assay: immunoSEQ multiplex PCR; the TCRdb copy retains only in-frame clones and omits some. The profile shows about 210,000 clones, 50% to 70% of them singletons. Sequenced here: CD4+ T cells sorted from blood, sampled at week 4, from a patient treated with tofacitinib. These receptors were collected from a human donor with alopecia areata.

This clone appeared a single time. This chain joins TRBV7-9 and TRBJ2-4; the D call may be TRBD1 or TRBD2 (5 bases each). The germline V gene encodes CDR1 SEHNR and CDR2 FQNEAQ (reference sequence). The CDR3 totals 17 residues. V was shortened by 0 bases and J by 1 base, with 13 bases between the two germline ends. CDR3 protein: CASSLALTEGAKNIQYF. The CDR3 DNA reads TGTGCCAGCAGCTTAGCGTTAACAGAGGGGGCCAAAAACATTCAGTACTTC.

The chain joins TRBV7-2 to TRBJ1-1; D is possibly TRBD1 (5 bases). This CDR3 comprises 15 residues. Germline loops: CDR1 SGHTA, CDR2 FQGNSA. Trimming took 5 bases from V and 0 from J, leaving 13 bases between them. The CDR3 region has the DNA TGTGCCAGCAGCCCAGGGCCAGGGATGAACACTGAAGCTTTCTTT. This translates into CASSPGPGMNTEAFF.

The chain is built from TRBV6-1 and TRBJ1-5, with D uncertain. The germline V and J ends were trimmed by 4 bases and 4 bases, with 14 bases remaining between them. CDR1 is MNHNS and CDR2 is SASEGT in the germline V gene. The CDR3 covers 15 residues. The CDR3 nucleotides are TGTGCCAGCAGTGTTAGAGGGATGTGGAATCAGCCCCAGCATTTT. This translates into CASSVRGMWNQPQHF.

This clone has only a few counts. This rearrangement joins TRBV10-2 to TRBJ2-3; D perhaps matches TRBD2 (5 bases). Germline CDR1 and CDR2: WSHSY and SAAADI. The ends were cut back, 4 bases at V and 1 base at J, with 9 bases in the middle. The CDR3 spans 14 residues. CDR3 region: CASSVRTGTDTQYF. As DNA, the CDR3 is TGCGCCAGCAGTGTGAGGACTGGCACAGATACGCAGTATTTT.

J is TRBJ2-5 and V is TRBV6-6; 7 bases align to TRBD1. The CDR3 loop spans 14 amino acids. The V and J ends lost 0 bases and 4 bases, in that order; junction bases with no gene match: 2. Germline-derived CDR1 and CDR2 are MNHNY and SVGAGI (reference sequence). The CDR3 DNA is TGTGCCAGCAGTTACTCGCGACAGGGAGAGACCCAGTACTTC. It is translated as CASSYSRQGETQYF.

The chain links TRBV30 to TRBJ1-6; the match to TRBD1 covers 10 bases. Germline V gene data show CDR1 as GTSNPN and CDR2 as SVGIG (reference sequence). V dropped 7 bases and J dropped 10; count of bases not matched to a gene: 7. This CDR3 spans 13 amino acids. This CDR3 reads CAFRTGGVSPLHF. CDR3 sequence (DNA): TGTGCCTTTAGGACAGGGGGAGTCTCACCCCTCCACTTT.

The CDR3 here is CASSRGLMETQYF. The CDR3, as DNA: TGTGCCAGCAGCCGAGGACTAATGGAGACCCAGTACTTC. This chain joins TRBV7-2 and TRBJ2-5; possibly TRBD2 for D (6 bases). This CDR3 has 13 residues. Germline lookup yields CDR1 SGHTA and CDR2 FQGNSA. Trimming cost V 5 bases and J 5 bases, with 12 bases left between them.

The J gene is TRBJ2-7, the V gene TRBV11-2, with TRBD1 identical over 7 bases. The length of the CDR3 is 14 residues. Germline CDR1 reads SGHAT; CDR2 reads FQNNGV. J gave up 3 bases and V 5 bases, and 7 bases lay outside the gene matches. The CDR3 sequence: CASSQGQFYYEQYF. CDR3 nucleotides: TGTGCCAGCAGCCAGGGACAGTTTTACTACGAGCAGTACTTC.

This clone was seen a few times. The chain is built from TRBV4-3 and TRBJ1-1; unclear D gene. The germline CDR1 and CDR2 sequences are LGHNA and YSLEER. The CDR3 runs to 17 residues. With 0 bases removed from V and 0 bases from J, the gap between germline ends came to 14 bases. CDR3 sequence reads: CASSQDPITYMNTEAFF. In DNA, the CDR3 is TGCGCCAGCAGCCAAGATCCGATAACATACATGAACACTGAAGCTTTCTTT.

This clone appeared once. The J gene is TRBJ2-2, the V gene TRBV7-2; D remains unclear. The germline CDR1 and CDR2 sequences are SGHTA and FQGNSA. This CDR3 contains 13 residues. Trimming cost V 2 bases and J 5 bases, with 6 bases left between them. The CDR3 sequence is CASSLKLTGELFF. CDR3 DNA sequence: TGTGCCAGCAGCTTAAAGCTTACCGGGGAGCTGTTTTTT.

The chain recombines TRBV30 with TRBJ1-6; no firm D call. The CDR3 length is 15 residues. The V gene's germline CDR1 is GTSNPN and CDR2 SVGIG (reference sequence). V was clipped by 2 bases and J by 7 bases, with 15 bases between them. CDR3 DNA: TGTGCCTGGAGTCCCAGGAGGCAGTCAAATTCACCCCTCCACTTT. This gives the protein CAWSPRRQSNSPLHF. The full variable domain, in which reference TRBV30 and TRBJ1-6 provide the parts outside the CDR3, is SQTIHQWPATLVQPVGSPLSLECTVEGTSNPNLYWYRQAAGRGLQLLFYSVGIGQISSEVPQNLSASRPQDRQFILSSKKLLLSDSGFYLCAWSPRRQSNSPLHFGNGTRLTVT.

The chain recombines TRBV29-1 with TRBJ2-5, with D unclear. Germline values: CDR1 SQVTM, CDR2 ANQGSEA. There are 11 residues in the CDR3. The ends were cut back, 5 bases at V and 5 bases at J, with 9 bases in the middle. The CDR3 protein is CSVSLGETQYF. Written as DNA, the CDR3 is TGCAGCGTTTCTCTGGGGGAGACCCAGTACTTC.

The chain recombines TRBV4-3 with TRBJ1-6; the match to TRBD1 covers 8 bases. V lost 4 bases, J lost 13 bases, and 15 bases stayed unmatched. Germline V gene lookup returns CDR1 LGHNA and CDR2 YSLEER. This CDR3 has 16 amino acids. The CDR3 DNA sequence: TGCGCCAGCAGCCCTGATAACGGACAGGGTCTAGCTCCCCTCCACTTT. The encoded protein is CASSPDNGQGLAPLHF.

This clone was counted between two and nine times. The rearrangement joins TRBV6-4 to TRBJ2-7; D gene ambiguous. The V end lost 3 bases, the J end lost 6 bases, and 12 bases lay between the germline ends. CDR3 size: 13 residues. Germline CDR1 MRHNA, CDR2 SNTAGT. The CDR3 DNA reads as TGTGCCAGCAGTGAAGGCCCTGACTCCGAGCAGTACTTC. Translation gives CASSEGPDSEQYF.

This sequence joins TRBV2 and TRBJ2-3; the D gene is possibly TRBD2 (7 bases). The CDR3 length is 15 residues. Trimming left V 6 bases short and J 0 bases short, with 13 bases between. Germline-derived CDR1 and CDR2 are SNHLY and FYNNEI. This chain's CDR3 is CASSRGGASTDTQYF. The CDR3, as DNA: TGTGCCAGCAGCCGCGGGGGCGCTAGCACAGATACGCAGTATTTT.

This clone has only a few counts. Other nucleotide sequences from this sample produce the same CDR3. This rearrangement joins TRBV29-1 to TRBJ1-1; D gene unclear. The CDR3 extends over 13 amino acids. Germline V gene sequence: CDR1 SQVTM, CDR2 ANQGSEA. Trimming took off 6 bases at V and 0 bases at J, with 11 bases between the two ends. The CDR3 is CSVEQRMNTEAFF. The CDR3 DNA is TGCAGCGTAGAACAGAGAATGAACACTGAAGCTTTCTTT.

There are a few counts of this clone. Germline is not matched at one junction end, which may reflect a read error. This chain links TRBV11-2 with TRBJ2-1; 15 bases are a match to TRBD2. The CDR3 is 15 amino acids. Germline values: CDR1 SGHAT, CDR2 FQNNGV. The CDR3 nucleotides are TGTGCCAGCAGCGCCTCCGGGACTAGCGGGGGGCTTTCAATCTTC. This gives the protein CASSASGTSGGLSIF. Drawing the rest from reference TRBV11-2 and TRBJ2-1, the complete variable domain is EAGVAQSPRYKIIEKRQSVAFWCNPISGHATLYWYQQILGQGPKLLIQFQNNGVVDDSQLPKDRFSAERLKGVDSTLKIQPAKLEDSAVYLCASSASGTSGGLSIFGPGTRLTVL.

This chain joins TRBV2 and TRBJ1-5; D gene ambiguous. The CDR3 has 13 amino acids. The germline gives CDR1 SNHLY, CDR2 FYNNEI. V lost 4 bases to trimming and J lost 4 bases, with 8 bases between them. CDR3 bases: TGTGCCAGCAGTGGGCGGATAAATCAGCCCCAGCATTTT. This gives the protein CASSGRINQPQHF.

V usage is TRBV7-2 and J usage is TRBJ2-5; D possibly matches TRBD1 or TRBD2 (5 bases each). The CDR3 is 16 residues long. V gave up 5 bases and J gave up 0 bases, with 16 bases separating them. Germline V lookup: CDR1 SGHTA, CDR2 FQGNSA. CDR3 sequence: CASSPWGIEDQETQYF. The CDR3 DNA reads as TGTGCCAGCAGCCCATGGGGGATTGAGGACCAAGAGACCCAGTACTTC.

The genes are TRBV7-9 and TRBJ1-2, with D possibly being TRBD1 (5 bases). The CDR3 is 16 residues long. V gave up 4 bases and J gave up 0 bases, with 15 bases separating them. CDR1 is SEHNR, CDR2 FQNEAQ, per germline (reference sequence). The CDR3 DNA reads TGTGCCAGCAGCTCCACAACAGGAACCTCTAACTATGGCTACACCTTC. Translating it yields CASSSTTGTSNYGYTF.

The chain has TRBV10-2 and TRBJ1-2; 8 bases line up with TRBD1. The germline CDR1 and CDR2 sequences are WSHSY and SAAADI. The CDR3 contains 13 residues. Germline trimming cut 3 bases from V and 4 bases from J; bases unmatched to any gene: 1. CDR3 nucleotide sequence: TGCGCCAGCAGTGATACAGGGGGCTATGGCTACACCTTC. The encoded protein is CASSDTGGYGYTF.

The CDR3 DNA reads TGTGCCAGCTCACCTGGAAGGGGGCTGAAGAACACTGAAGCTTTCTTT. Translated, it gives CASSPGRGLKNTEAFF. The genes are TRBV18 and TRBJ1-1; 7 nucleotides align to TRBD1. Germline V lookup: CDR1 KGHSH, CDR2 LQKENI. CDR3 length equals 16 residues. The V and J ends lost 3 bases and 1 base, in that order; junction bases with no gene match: 8.

This clone appeared once. CDR3 sequence (DNA): TGTGCCTGGAGCCGTATGTCTGGGGCCAACGTCCTGACTTTC. Translated, it gives CAWSRMSGANVLTF. The rearrangement links TRBV30 to TRBJ2-6; D ambiguous. V lost 3 bases to trimming and J lost 1 base, with 7 bases between them. The CDR3 extends over 14 amino acids. The germline gives CDR1 GTSNPN, CDR2 SVGIG (reference sequence).

This clone has just one count. V gene TRBV4-1 combines with J gene TRBJ2-1; 15 bases match TRBD2. The CDR3 runs 19 residues. Germline lookup yields CDR1 MGHRA and CDR2 YSYEKL. Trimming removed 0 bases from V and 6 bases from J; junction bases left unmatched: 9. The CDR3 reads CASSQETGTSGGNTNEQFF. The CDR3, as DNA: TGCGCCAGCAGCCAAGAGACCGGGACTAGCGGGGGGAACACCAATGAGCAGTTCTTC.

The chain couples TRBV6-1 to TRBJ2-2; unclear D gene. This CDR3 has 11 amino acids. Germline V gives CDR1 MNHNS, CDR2 SASEGT. V lost 7 bases to trimming and J lost 6 bases, with 6 bases between them. CDR3 residues: CASTDAGELFF. The CDR3 DNA sequence: TGTGCCAGCACTGACGCCGGGGAGCTGTTTTTT.

The V gene is TRBV29-1, the J gene TRBJ2-3, with a tentative D call TRBD1 (6 bases). V was shortened by 4 bases and J by 3 bases, with 11 bases between the two germline ends. The CDR3 is 13 amino acids. In germline, CDR1 is SQVTM, CDR2 ANQGSEA. CDR3 sequence reads: CSVAPQGTDTQYF. CDR3 nucleotide sequence: TGCAGCGTTGCCCCCCAGGGGACAGATACGCAGTATTTT.

This clone was counted only a few times. V is TRBV5-6 and J is TRBJ2-2; no firm D call. The CDR3 totals 13 residues. Germline loops: CDR1 SGHDT, CDR2 YYEEEE. The germline V and J ends were trimmed by 6 bases and 6 bases, with 12 bases remaining between them. The CDR3 protein is CASNLPASGELFF. The CDR3, as DNA: TGTGCCAGCAATCTTCCAGCGTCCGGGGAGCTGTTTTTT.

The chain employs TRBV15 and TRBJ2-3, with D tentatively TRBD2 (5 bases). This CDR3 region has 14 residues. Trimming removed 0 bases from V and 6 bases from J, with 10 bases in between. The V gene's germline CDR1 is LNHNV and CDR2 YYDKDF (reference sequence). The CDR3, as DNA: TGTGCCACCAGCAGAGACGGGGTGTGGGATACGCAGTATTTT. This encodes CATSRDGVWDTQYF.

In this sample, this clone turned up once. The chain carries TRBV28 and TRBJ2-5; D is perhaps TRBD1 or TRBD2 (6 bases each). The ends were cut back, 3 bases at V and 1 base at J, with 15 bases in the middle. Germline V lookup: CDR1 MDHEN, CDR2 SYDVKM. The length of the CDR3 is 16 residues. Here the CDR3 DNA reads TGTGCCAGCAGTTTCCCCCTCCCGGGGGCCCAAGAGACCCAGTACTTC. It codes for CASSFPLPGAQETQYF.

J is TRBJ1-2 and V is TRBV20-1; TRBD1 is a possible D gene (6 bases). V was trimmed by 1 base and J by 8 bases, leaving 8 bases between them. The CDR3 contains 11 residues. The germline CDR1 and CDR2 sequences are DFQATT and SNEGSKA (reference sequence). The CDR3: CSARGTEGYTF. DNA of the CDR3: TGCAGTGCTAGAGGGACAGAGGGCTACACCTTC.